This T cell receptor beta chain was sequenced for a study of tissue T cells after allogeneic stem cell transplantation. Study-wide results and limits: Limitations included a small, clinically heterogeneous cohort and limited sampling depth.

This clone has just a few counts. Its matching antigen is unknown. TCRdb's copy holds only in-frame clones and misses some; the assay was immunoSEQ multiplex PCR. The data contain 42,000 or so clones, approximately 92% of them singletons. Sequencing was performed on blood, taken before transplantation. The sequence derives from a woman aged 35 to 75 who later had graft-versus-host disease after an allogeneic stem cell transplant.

DNA for the CDR3: TGTGCCAGCAGCTTAGCAGGAATCCTCTCTGGAAACACCATATATTTT. Amino acid sequence: CASSLAGILSGNTIYF. The rearrangement joins TRBV7-9 to TRBJ1-3, with unresolved D. V was pared by 0 bases and J by 0 bases, with 9 bases between. Germline V lookup: CDR1 SEHNR, CDR2 FQNEAQ (reference sequence). The CDR3 has 16 residues.